This T cell receptor beta chain was observed in a study of radiotherapy plus CTLA-4 blockade in lung cancer. Germline values: CDR1 MGHRA, CDR2 YSYEKL. V gave up 4 bases and J gave up 9 bases; unmatched junction bases: 9. This CDR3 has 14 amino acids. Focal radiation plus CTLA-4 blockade with ipilimumab was administered to patients who had chemo-refractory metastatic non-small-cell lung cancer. TCRdb keeps only in-frame clones here, not all; method: immunoSEQ multiplex PCR. Of under 65,000 clones listed, approximately 80% are singletons. The receptor comes from a human donor with non-small cell lung cancer whose response to radiotherapy plus ipilimumab could not be evaluated. The input for sequencing was peripheral blood, taken from a patient treated with radiotherapy plus ipilimumab. The chain is built from TRBV4-1 and TRBJ2-4, with TRBD1 matching 7 bases. As DNA, the CDR3 is TGCGCCAGCAGCCCGACAGGGCGGCAGGGCATTCAGTACTTC. It yields the protein CASSPTGRQGIQYF.